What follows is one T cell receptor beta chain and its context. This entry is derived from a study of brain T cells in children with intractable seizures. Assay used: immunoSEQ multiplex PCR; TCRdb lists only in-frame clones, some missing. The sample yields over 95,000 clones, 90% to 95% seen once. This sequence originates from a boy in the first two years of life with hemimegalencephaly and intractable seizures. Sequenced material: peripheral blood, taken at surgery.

The CDR3 region has the DNA TGTGCCAGCAGCTTACGGACCAGCTATGAGCAGTTCTTC. It specifies CASSLRTSYEQFF. The chain joins TRBV7-2 to TRBJ2-1; no clear D. The CDR3 sequence is 13 residues long. The germline V and J ends were trimmed by 2 bases and 8 bases, with 10 bases remaining between them. Germline-derived CDR1 and CDR2 are SGHTA and FQGNSA.